Following are 28 T cell receptor beta chains from one sample sequenced in a study of PD-1 blockade in classical Hodgkin lymphoma. Specified time point: cycle 4 day 1 (C4D1), after less than seven weeks of nivolumab. Brentuximab vedotin exposure varied, and every patient relapsed after autologous stem cell transplantation. Sequencing used immunoSEQ multiplex PCR; TCRdb keeps in-frame clones, though not all of them. Of roughly 96,000 clones listed, about 93% are singletons. Sequences were derived from peripheral blood mononuclear cells (PBMCs), sampled before the fourth cycle of nivolumab. The origin of the receptors is a human donor with classical Hodgkin lymphoma.

The chain links TRBV6-1 to TRBJ2-7; D is possibly TRBD2 (7 bases). The germline V gene encodes CDR1 MNHNS and CDR2 SASEGT. CDR3 length equals 12 residues. Trimming left V 8 bases short and J 6 bases short, with 14 bases between. The CDR3 sequence is CASLGGVSEQYF. As DNA, the CDR3 is TGTGCCAGCTTAGGGGGGGTAAGCGAGCAGTACTTC.

The V and J genes are TRBV2 and TRBJ2-1, with D possibly being TRBD2 (5 bases). V shed 7 bases and J shed 10 bases, with 11 bases lying between them. The CDR3 sequence is 11 residues long. Germline V gives CDR1 SNHLY, CDR2 FYNNEI. For the CDR3, the DNA is TGTGCCAGCACGTTAAAGCGGGAGCAGTTCTTC. Residues: CASTLKREQFF.

This clone was found once. J is TRBJ1-1 and V is TRBV6-5; the match to TRBD1 covers 7 bases. Per the germline V gene, CDR1 is MNHEY and CDR2 is SVGAGI. V was clipped by 4 bases and J by 9 bases; unmatched bases: 11. The CDR3 extends over 14 amino acids. CDR3 nucleotides: TGTGCCAGCAGTTTAGACCGGGACAGTCCAAAAGCTTTCTTT. It specifies CASSLDRDSPKAFF.

The rearrangement joins TRBV11-2 to TRBJ1-1; D possibly corresponds to TRBD1 (6 bases). The CDR3 is 17 amino acids. Trimming removed 3 bases from V and 1 base from J, with 18 bases in between. Germline-derived CDR1 and CDR2 are SGHAT and FQNNGV. In nucleotides, the CDR3 is TGTGCCAGCAGCTTTACAGGGAGGGCAATTGGGAACACTGAAGCTTTCTTT. Encoded protein: CASSFTGRAIGNTEAFF.

The chain carries TRBV28 and TRBJ2-1; D may be TRBD2 (6 bases). V dropped 6 bases and J dropped 3 bases, with 18 bases sitting between them. The CDR3 is made up of 16 amino acids. Germline CDR1 and CDR2: MDHEN and SYDVKM. The CDR3 region is CASSPGTLIYYNEQFF. The CDR3 DNA is TGTGCCAGCAGCCCCGGGACTCTGATATACTACAATGAGCAGTTCTTC. The full variable domain, rest sourced from reference TRBV28 and TRBJ2-1, is DVKVTQSSRYLVKRTGEKVFLECVQDMDHENMFWYRQDPGLGLRLIYFSYDVKMKEKGDIPEGYSVSREKKERFSLILESASTNQTSMYLCASSPGTLIYYNEQFFGPGTRLTVL.

The chain couples TRBV10-3 to TRBJ1-1; D unresolved. CDR1 ENHRY and CDR2 SYGVKD come from the germline V gene. V was trimmed by 5 bases and J by 10 bases, leaving 17 bases between them. The CDR3 is made up of 13 amino acids. In DNA, the CDR3 is TGTGCCATCAGTCATCAGAACGAAGTGGGAGCTTTCTTT. Amino acid sequence: CAISHQNEVGAFF.

This chain connects TRBV28 to TRBJ2-7; D may be TRBD2 (6 bases). Germline CDR1 is MDHEN and CDR2 is SYDVKM. V lost 5 bases to trimming and J lost 3 bases, with 11 bases between them. CDR3 size: 13 residues. CDR3 DNA sequence: TGTGCCAGCAGTCTCCCCGGGAGCTACGAGCAGTACTTC. As protein: CASSLPGSYEQYF.

CDR3 sequence (DNA): TGTGCCAGCAGCTTGCTAGCGGGAGGCCCCAATGAGCAGTTCTTC. Protein sequence: CASSLLAGGPNEQFF. The V and J genes are TRBV7-2 and TRBJ2-1; 11 nucleotides align to TRBD2. J was trimmed by 6 bases and V by 3 bases; bases with no gene match: 4. This CDR3 spans 15 amino acids. In germline, CDR1 is SGHTA, CDR2 FQGNSA.

The chain joins TRBV10-3 to TRBJ2-1; tentative D call: TRBD2 (6 bases). The V gene lost 6 bases and the J gene lost 6 bases, with 12 bases spanning the gap. CDR1 and CDR2 (germline): ENHRY, SYGVKD. The length of the CDR3 is 13 residues. As DNA, the CDR3 is TGTGCCATCAGAGGGACTGCTATCAATGAGCAGTTCTTC. Translating it yields CAIRGTAINEQFF.

The chain links TRBV28 to TRBJ2-7, with 7 bases fitting TRBD2. The length of the CDR3 is 12 residues. The ends lost 2 bases at V and 7 bases at J; junction bases unmatched: 2. Per the germline V gene, CDR1 is MDHEN and CDR2 is SYDVKM. The CDR3 sequence is CASSLVGGEQYF. The CDR3 DNA reads as TGTGCCAGCAGTTTAGTGGGGGGGGAGCAGTACTTC.

The rearrangement joins TRBV30 to TRBJ2-1; 11 bases are shared with TRBD2. Germline CDR1 reads GTSNPN; CDR2 reads SVGIG (reference sequence). The trim removed 4 bases at V and 2 bases at J, leaving 7 bases unmatched. The length of the CDR3 is 16 residues. CDR3 loop: CAWTLQLAGAYNEQFF. CDR3 DNA sequence: TGTGCCTGGACCCTACAACTAGCGGGAGCCTACAATGAGCAGTTCTTC.

The rearrangement joins TRBV18 to TRBJ2-2; D might be TRBD1 (6 bases). The CDR3 runs 15 residues. V lost 2 bases and J 2 bases, leaving 9 bases between the germline ends. The germline gives CDR1 KGHSH, CDR2 LQKENI. CDR3 protein: CASSPVQGNTGELFF. The DNA of the CDR3 is TGTGCCAGCTCACCAGTACAGGGAAACACCGGGGAGCTGTTTTTT.

CDR3 nucleotide sequence: TGTGCCAGCAGTGCCGGGAGACCCAATGAGCAGTTCTTC. Encoded protein: CASSAGRPNEQFF. The chain links TRBV6-1 to TRBJ2-1; D might be TRBD2 (6 bases). V lost 4 bases and J lost 6, with 10 bases in between. Germline assignment: CDR1 MNHNS and CDR2 SASEGT. This CDR3 is built from 13 residues.

V usage is TRBV28 and J usage is TRBJ1-2, with 10 bases fitting TRBD1. Germline V gene data show CDR1 as MDHEN and CDR2 as SYDVKM. This CDR3 has 15 residues. The ends lost 4 bases at V and 5 bases at J; junction bases unmatched: 7. This CDR3 reads CASSSTGGESYGYTF. In nucleotides, the CDR3 is TGTGCCAGCAGTTCGACAGGGGGCGAGAGTTATGGCTACACCTTC.

The chain is built from TRBV9 and TRBJ2-5; tentatively, D is TRBD1 (5 bases). This CDR3 has 15 amino acids. V lost 1 base, J lost 5 bases, and 15 bases lay in between. CDR1 is SGDLS and CDR2 is YYNGEE in the germline V gene. CDR3 residues: CASSVRAGSGETQYF. The CDR3 DNA sequence: TGTGCCAGCAGCGTAAGAGCAGGGTCCGGGGAGACCCAGTACTTC.

Here the CDR3 DNA reads TGTGCCAGCAGCGGGGGACAGGGGAACTACGAGCAGTACTTC. It specifies CASSGGQGNYEQYF. The rearrangement joins TRBV5-4 to TRBJ2-7, with 10 positions matching TRBD1. J gave up 3 bases and V 4 bases, and 4 bases lay outside the gene matches. Germline CDR1 reads SGHNT; CDR2 reads YYREEE (reference sequence). The CDR3 runs 14 residues. Together with reference TRBV5-4 and TRBJ2-7, the CDR3 gives the full variable domain: ETGVTQSPTHLIKTRGQQVTLRCSSQSGHNTVSWYQQALGQGPQFIFQYYREEENGRGNFPPRFSGLQFPNYSSELNVNALELDDSALYLCASSGGQGNYEQYFGPGTRLTVT.

The CDR3: CASSLFLRDSKFF. The DNA for the CDR3 is TGTGCCAGCAGTTTATTTTTGAGGGACTCTAAGTTCTTC. The V and J genes are TRBV27 and TRBJ2-1; D is possibly TRBD2 (6 bases). V lost 1 base to trimming and J lost 14 bases, with 15 bases between them. The CDR3 length is 13 residues. Germline CDR1 MNHEY, CDR2 SMNVEV (reference sequence).

The rearrangement joins TRBV6-5 to TRBJ2-5; possibly TRBD1 for D (5 bases). CDR3 length equals 11 residues. V was clipped by 8 bases and J by 5 bases, with 9 bases between them. From germline, CDR1 is MNHEY and CDR2 SVGAGI. The CDR3 bases are TGTGCCAGCGGGGCTTATGAGACCCAGTACTTC. It specifies CASGAYETQYF.

This clone has a single count. The CDR3 sequence: CASRPETWPLSSGNTIYF. DNA of the CDR3: TGTGCCAGCCGCCCTGAGACCTGGCCCCTAAGCTCTGGAAACACCATATATTTT. The genes are TRBV28 and TRBJ1-3; D remains ambiguous. This CDR3 has 18 residues. V lost 8 bases and J lost 0, with 23 bases in between. CDR1 and CDR2 from the germline V gene are MDHEN and SYDVKM.

The CDR3 nucleotides read TGTGCCAGCAGCGAACTCAGGGGTAGCAATCAGCCCCAGCATTTT. This codes for CASSELRGSNQPQHF. The chain combines TRBV6-5 with TRBJ1-5; possibly TRBD1 for D (6 bases). The CDR3 consists of 15 residues. In germline, CDR1 is MNHEY, CDR2 SVGAGI. V was cut by 6 bases and J by 0 bases, with 12 bases left in between.

The chain employs TRBV9 and TRBJ2-3; D perhaps matches TRBD2 (5 bases). Trimming left V 0 bases short and J 1 base short, with 9 bases between. In germline, CDR1 is SGDLS, CDR2 YYNGEE. This CDR3 is 15 amino acids long. The CDR3 coding sequence is TGTGCCAGCAGCGTAGAGCTAGCTCGCACAGATACGCAGTATTTT. Residues: CASSVELARTDTQYF. The whole variable domain, filled in from reference TRBV9 and TRBJ2-3, reads DSGVTQTPKHLITATGQRVTLRCSPRSGDLSVYWYQQSLDQGLQFLIQYYNGEERAKGNILERFSAQQFPDLHSELNLSSLELGDSALYFCASSVELARTDTQYFGPGTRLTVL.

This chain links TRBV15 with TRBJ2-1; 8 positions agree with TRBD1. This CDR3 region has 16 residues. The V and J ends lost 3 bases and 2 bases, in that order; junction bases with no gene match: 6. Germline values: CDR1 LNHNV, CDR2 YYDKDF (reference sequence). The DNA for the CDR3 is TGTGCCACCAGCAGGGCTCGGGACAGGACCTACAATGAGCAGTTCTTC. Its protein product is CATSRARDRTYNEQFF.

This clone has more than one count but fewer than ten. V usage is TRBV28 and J usage is TRBJ2-3, with D perhaps TRBD2 (5 bases). Germline V gene data show CDR1 as MDHEN and CDR2 as SYDVKM. V was pared by 4 bases and J by 0 bases, with 8 bases between. This CDR3 contains 14 residues. As DNA, the CDR3 is TGTGCCAGCAGTTCTGGCGGGAGCACAGATACGCAGTATTTT. As protein: CASSSGGSTDTQYF.

The chain has TRBV19 and TRBJ2-4, with 13 bases identical to TRBD2. The CDR3 has 16 residues. The V gene end was trimmed by 5 bases and the J gene end by 9 bases; junction bases not matched to a gene: 10. Germline assignment: CDR1 LNHDA and CDR2 SQIVND (reference sequence). For the CDR3, the DNA is TGTGCCAGTAGTCCCGGACTAGCGGGGGTGGTGGGCATTCAGTACTTC. Encoded protein: CASSPGLAGVVGIQYF.

V gene TRBV5-1 combines with J gene TRBJ2-3; weak D call: TRBD1 (6 bases). The V end was cut by 4 bases, the J end by 1 base, with 13 bases between. The germline V gene encodes CDR1 SGHRS and CDR2 YFSETQ. The CDR3 length is 15 residues. CDR3 sequence reads: CASSPPRGGTDTQYF. The CDR3 DNA follows: TGCGCCAGCAGCCCACCCAGGGGTGGCACAGATACGCAGTATTTT.

The rearrangement joins TRBV30 to TRBJ1-3, with D perhaps matching TRBD1 (5 bases). This CDR3 region has 16 residues. With 1 base removed from V and 5 bases from J, the gap between germline ends came to 18 bases. Per the germline V gene, CDR1 is GTSNPN and CDR2 is SVGIG (reference sequence). CDR3: CAWSGTGPAFRNTIYF. For the CDR3, the DNA is TGTGCCTGGAGTGGGACGGGGCCCGCTTTCAGAAACACCATATATTTT.

The chain uses TRBV11-2 and TRBJ2-1; TRBD2 matches at 9 bases. The CDR3 spans 17 residues. V was pared by 2 bases and J by 7 bases, with 12 bases of the junction left unmatched. Germline V gives CDR1 SGHAT, CDR2 FQNNGV. The DNA of the CDR3 is TGTGCCAGCAGCTTATACGGGCTAGCGGGATTAGGGAATGAGCAGTTCTTC. Its translation is CASSLYGLAGLGNEQFF.

In its sample, this clone was seen once. This rearrangement joins TRBV6-5 to TRBJ2-1, with TRBD2 identical over 12 bases. Germline CDR1 reads MNHEY; CDR2 reads SVGAGI. CDR3 length equals 13 residues. V lost 5 bases and J lost 16; bases outside the gene matches: 9. In DNA, the CDR3 is TGTGCCAGCAGTCGGACTAGCGGGATTCTGGAATTCTTC. It is translated as CASSRTSGILEFF.